The clone carrying this T cell receptor beta chain showed up many times. This sample stems from a study of T cells in Graves' hyperthyroidism and ophthalmopathy. Looked up from germline, CDR1 is MNHEY and CDR2 is SVGEGT. The CDR3 extends over 16 amino acids. The germline V and J ends were trimmed by 2 bases and 3 bases, with 16 bases remaining between them. The CDR3 regions of TCR beta were amplified from RNA transcripts. The HTBI primer set drove a first-round RT-PCR of the TCR CDR3. TCRdb reprocessed the multiplex PCR reads with MiXCR, giving one entry per CDR3 protein. The data show about 610,000 distinct CDR3 sequences, about 16% seen once. Individuals with ophthalmopathy presented a Clinical Activity Score of at least 3, a NOSPECS grade of at least 4 and a duration under 3 months.

The sample was blood. This sequence was found in a woman in her thirties or forties with Graves' ophthalmopathy. The chain is built from TRBV6-2 or TRBV6-3 and TRBJ1-1, with D hard to call. The DNA of the CDR3 is TGTGCCAGCAGTTACGACCAGGATGGGTGGGACACTGAAGCTTTCTTT. This gives the protein CASSYDQDGWDTEAFF.